This T cell receptor beta chain was documented in a study of blood T cell repertoires in COVID-19. For the study at large: COVID-19 samples, acute and convalescent, were from the United States, Italy and Spain. T cells, B-cell-depleted T cells, or PBMCs provided the cDNA or gDNA that served as material.

This clone appeared a few times. Participants, about 18 to 100 years old, spanned under 25 US areas. Assay used: immunoSEQ multiplex PCR; TCRdb lists only in-frame clones, some missing. The table lists under 150,000 clones, roughly 80% of them singletons, with about 2.6% in the top ten. The CDR3 extends over 13 amino acids. The ends were cut back, 2 bases at V and 5 bases at J, with 10 bases in the middle. Germline V lookup: CDR1 SGHTA, CDR2 FQGTGA. The J gene is TRBJ2-7, the V gene TRBV7-3; TRBD2 is a possible D gene (5 bases). This clonotype was obtained from a middle-aged man with acute COVID-19. The source material was PBMCs or T cells enriched from blood (not recorded which). DNA for the CDR3: TGTGCCAGCAGCTTATCCACGGGGAACGAGCAGTACTTC. Residues: CASSLSTGNEQYF.